One sample yielded the 28 T cell receptor beta chains listed below, sequenced in a study of blood T cell repertoires in COVID-19. Generated by immunoSEQ multiplex PCR, the TCRdb table keeps only in-frame clones and is missing some. The sample carries more than 250,000 clones, around 78% recorded once. Sequencing input: peripheral blood. The receptors stem from a man in his sixties who had recovered from COVID-19.

CDR3 in amino acids: CASSLRTGSESYEQYF. The DNA for the CDR3 is TGTGCCAGCAGCCTCAGAACAGGGTCGGAATCCTACGAGCAGTACTTC. The rearrangement uses TRBV4-2 and TRBJ2-7, with D possibly matching TRBD1 (6 bases). The germline V gene has CDR1 LGHNA and CDR2 YNFKEQ. The CDR3 has 16 residues. Trimming took 4 bases from V and 1 from J, leaving 17 bases between them.

The V gene is TRBV5-6, the J gene TRBJ2-3; 15 positions agree with TRBD2. The CDR3 has 19 residues. With 3 bases clipped from V and 2 bases from J, the junction kept 10 bases outside the gene matches. Germline V gene sequence: CDR1 SGHDT, CDR2 YYEEEE. The CDR3 sequence: CASSSPGTSGGPYTDTQYF. CDR3 in DNA: TGTGCCAGCAGCTCTCCCGGGACTAGCGGGGGGCCTTACACAGATACGCAGTATTTT.

The chain employs TRBV7-8 and TRBJ1-1; 8 bases are a match to TRBD1. The length of the CDR3 is 16 residues. Germline V lookup: CDR1 SGHVS, CDR2 FQNEAQ. V lost 2 bases, J lost 2 bases, and 7 bases stayed unmatched. CDR3 bases: TGTGCCAGCAGCTTATCAGGGGGCGCCATTAACACTGAAGCTTTCTTT. This codes for CASSLSGGAINTEAFF. Looking up the rest from reference TRBV7-8 and TRBJ1-1 gives the full variable domain: GAGVSQSPRYKVAKRGQDVALRCDPISGHVSLFWYQQALGQGPEFLTYFQNEAQLDKSGLPSDRFFAERPEGSVSTLKIQRTQQEDSAVYLCASSLSGGAINTEAFFGQGTRLTVV.

As regards this clone: In the same sample, other DNA sequences code for this CDR3. The chain joins TRBV24-1 to TRBJ1-5; D uncertain. The germline V gene encodes CDR1 KGHDR and CDR2 SFDVKD. V lost 5 bases and J 2 bases, leaving 6 bases between the germline ends. The CDR3 consists of 13 residues. The CDR3: CATSAGGNQPQHF. CDR3 DNA sequence: TGTGCCACCAGTGCGGGTGGCAATCAGCCCCAGCATTTT.

This clone has more than one count but fewer than ten. This rearrangement joins TRBV14 to TRBJ1-2, with 8 bases fitting TRBD1. Germline V gene sequence: CDR1 SGHDN, CDR2 FVKESK. J was trimmed by 8 bases and V by 4 bases; bases with no gene match: 9. The CDR3 sequence is 14 residues long. CDR3 region: CASSRDRGWGGYTF. The CDR3 DNA follows: TGTGCCAGCAGCCGAGACAGGGGATGGGGCGGCTACACCTTC.

In this sample, this clone turned up a few times. J is TRBJ2-2 and V is TRBV11-2, with a weak D call TRBD2 (5 bases). The V end lost 5 bases, the J end lost 0 bases, and 10 bases lay between the germline ends. The germline CDR1 and CDR2 sequences are SGHAT and FQNNGV. This CDR3 region has 15 residues. DNA for the CDR3: TGTGCCAGCAGCCTAATACTAGCGAACACCGGGGAGCTGTTTTTT. It yields the protein CASSLILANTGELFF.

The chain has TRBV9 and TRBJ1-4; 7 bases fit TRBD1. The V gene's germline CDR1 is SGDLS and CDR2 YYNGEE. The CDR3 runs 15 residues. The V gene end was trimmed by 5 bases and the J gene end by 4 bases; junction bases not matched to a gene: 8. The CDR3: CASSGTARHNEKLFF. The CDR3 DNA sequence: TGTGCCAGCAGTGGGACAGCACGACATAATGAAAAACTGTTTTTT. Filled out from reference TRBV9 and TRBJ1-4, the complete variable domain reads DSGVTQTPKHLITATGQRVTLRCSPRSGDLSVYWYQQSLDQGLQFLIQYYNGEERAKGNILERFSAQQFPDLHSELNLSSLELGDSALYFCASSGTARHNEKLFFGSGTQLSVL.

The chain uses TRBV2 and TRBJ2-4; TRBD1 aligns across 10 bases. The length of the CDR3 is 18 residues. The germline V gene encodes CDR1 SNHLY and CDR2 FYNNEI. The V and J ends lost 6 bases and 3 bases, in that order; junction bases with no gene match: 14. This CDR3 reads CASRTGTGARGGKNIQYF. CDR3 nucleotides: TGTGCCAGCAGAACCGGGACAGGGGCCCGCGGAGGCAAAAACATTCAGTACTTC.

This chain connects TRBV18 to TRBJ2-3; D is possibly TRBD1 (6 bases). V lost 6 bases and J 3 bases, leaving 31 bases between the germline ends. Germline CDR1 is KGHSH and CDR2 is LQKENI. This CDR3 region has 20 residues. In DNA, the CDR3 is TGTGCCAGCTCGCCGTACAAACCAAGGAACAGGGATTCGAGGACAGATACGCAGTATTTT. Its protein product is CASSPYKPRNRDSRTDTQYF.

Comment on this clone: One end of the junction fails to match germline, which may point to a read error. This chain links TRBV7-2 with TRBJ2-3; TRBD2 agrees at 11 bases. The CDR3 extends over 17 amino acids. CDR1 and CDR2 from the germline V gene are SGHTA and FQGNSA. CDR3 sequence (DNA): TGTGCCAGCAGCCTAGCGGGGGGACCAACTAGCACAGATACGCAGTATTTT. Translated: CASSLAGGPTSTDTQYF.

The table lists this clone with a few counts. This sequence joins TRBV19 and TRBJ1-1; 8 nucleotides align to TRBD1. This CDR3 contains 11 residues. After removal of 8 bases from V and 6 bases from J, the junction contained 2 bases not matched to a gene. The germline CDR1 and CDR2 sequences are LNHDA and SQIVND (reference sequence). The CDR3 is CASGQGPEAFF. The CDR3 nucleotides read TGTGCCAGTGGACAGGGACCTGAAGCTTTCTTT.

The chain links TRBV5-3 to TRBJ1-6; 7 nucleotides line up with TRBD1. TRBV5-3 is an ORF for which the function is uncertain. After removal of 4 bases from V and 7 bases from J, the junction contained 17 bases not matched to a gene. The CDR3 length is 18 residues. The CDR3 coding sequence is TGTGCCAGAAGCCAAGACAGGGAGCAGTCTGACACGAATTCACCCCTCCACTTT. Amino acids: CARSQDREQSDTNSPLHF.

The V call is TRBV15, the J call TRBJ1-2, with D unclear. Germline V CDR1 and CDR2: LNHNV, YYDKDF (reference sequence). V was cut by 1 base and J by 5 bases, with 8 bases left in between. The CDR3 spans 13 residues. CDR3 in DNA: TGTGCCACCAGCAGAGTTGGCGGGTATGGCTACACCTTC. Translation gives CATSRVGGYGYTF.

CDR3 sequence: CASSFTRSRVETQYF. The CDR3 nucleotides are TGTGCCAGCAGCTTTACTCGGTCCAGGGTTGAGACCCAGTACTTC. J is TRBJ2-5 and V is TRBV5-6, with D possibly TRBD1 on 5 matching bases. This CDR3 contains 15 residues. Germline CDR1 is SGHDT and CDR2 is YYEEEE. V was shortened by 2 bases and J by 5 bases, with 16 bases between the two germline ends. The full variable domain, with the rest looked up from reference TRBV5-6 and TRBJ2-5, is DAGVTQSPTHLIKTRGQQVTLRCSPKSGHDTVSWYQQALGQGPQFIFQYYEEEERQRGNFPDRFSGHQFPNYSSELNVNALLLGDSALYLCASSFTRSRVETQYFGPGTRLLVL.

The chain recombines TRBV19 with TRBJ1-1, with TRBD1 matching 7 bases. The CDR3 runs to 13 residues. From germline, CDR1 is LNHDA and CDR2 SQIVND (reference sequence). Trimming removed 5 bases from V and 3 bases from J; junction bases left unmatched: 3. CDR3: CASSEGAHTEAFF. The CDR3 coding sequence is TGTGCCAGTAGTGAGGGGGCGCACACTGAAGCTTTCTTT.

The rearrangement uses TRBV11-2 and TRBJ2-3; possible D gene TRBD1, 6 bases. CDR1 and CDR2 from the germline V gene are SGHAT and FQNNGV. The CDR3 has 15 amino acids. The ends were cut back, 5 bases at V and 4 bases at J, with 16 bases in the middle. CDR3 coding DNA: TGTGCCAGCAGCGCTCACAGGGCGAGCGCAGATACGCAGTATTTT. This encodes CASSAHRASADTQYF.

The gene calls are TRBV7-9 and TRBJ2-1; 9 positions agree with TRBD2. The V and J ends lost 0 bases and 8 bases, in that order; junction bases with no gene match: 8. Germline V gene sequence: CDR1 SEHNR, CDR2 FQNEAQ (reference sequence). This CDR3 spans 16 amino acids. CDR3 region: CASSLAGRGGLDEQFF. The CDR3 bases are TGTGCCAGCAGCTTAGCTGGGCGGGGGGGCCTCGATGAGCAGTTCTTC.

The chain combines TRBV2 with TRBJ1-4; D unresolved. Trimming shortened V by 8 bases and J by 3 bases, and 22 bases separated the two germline ends. Germline values: CDR1 SNHLY, CDR2 FYNNEI. The CDR3 is made up of 17 amino acids. The CDR3 region is CASQSGGKRIANEKLFF. In DNA form, the CDR3 reads TGTGCCAGCCAGTCGGGAGGGAAAAGAATTGCTAATGAAAAACTGTTTTTT.

This sequence joins TRBV2 and TRBJ2-5; 8 bases are shared with TRBD1. The germline V gene has CDR1 SNHLY and CDR2 FYNNEI. Trimming removed 6 bases from V and 5 bases from J; junction bases left unmatched: 14. CDR3 length: 16 residues. The DNA of the CDR3 is TGTGCCAGCAGGGCTTCCGGGACAGGCGAGAGGGAGACCCAGTACTTC. Residues: CASRASGTGERETQYF.

This chain joins TRBV5-8 and TRBJ1-5; maybe TRBD1 (5 bases). Trimming left V 0 bases short and J 7 bases short, with 14 bases between. Germline CDR1 and CDR2: SGHTS and YDEGEE. The CDR3 covers 15 residues. The CDR3 spells CASSLAGQGRQPQHF. In DNA, the CDR3 is TGTGCCAGCAGCTTGGCCGGTCAGGGCAGGCAGCCCCAGCATTTT.

Details on this clone: Other DNA sequences in this specimen translate into the identical CDR3. The chain is built from TRBV27 and TRBJ1-6; 7 bases line up with TRBD1. J lost 0 bases, V lost 6 bases, and 8 bases had no gene match. This CDR3 has 17 amino acids. The germline CDR1 and CDR2 sequences are MNHEY and SMNVEV (reference sequence). The CDR3 is CASRRGQPSSYNSPLHF. In nucleotides, the CDR3 is TGTGCCAGCAGAAGGGGACAGCCGAGCTCCTATAATTCACCCCTCCACTTT.

The J gene is TRBJ1-2, the V gene TRBV30; the match to TRBD1 covers 7 bases. Unmatched junction bases numbered 8, after V lost 8 bases and J lost 2 bases. The CDR3 runs to 13 residues. Looked up from germline, CDR1 is GTSNPN and CDR2 is SVGIG (reference sequence). For the CDR3, the DNA is TGTGCCAAGCGACAGGGAATAAACTATGGCTACACCTTC. It codes for CAKRQGINYGYTF.

V is TRBV9 and J is TRBJ1-6; maybe TRBD1 (6 bases). Germline loops: CDR1 SGDLS, CDR2 YYNGEE. With 4 bases removed from V and 11 bases from J, the gap between germline ends came to 13 bases. This CDR3 is 13 amino acids long. The CDR3 is CASSPAGAPPLHF. CDR3 DNA: TGTGCCAGCAGCCCCGCGGGGGCACCACCCCTCCACTTT.

This clone occurred a few times. The chain joins TRBV19 to TRBJ2-5; maybe TRBD1 (5 bases). This CDR3 spans 13 amino acids. V lost 6 bases and J 2 bases, leaving 10 bases between the germline ends. Germline V gene sequence: CDR1 LNHDA, CDR2 SQIVND (reference sequence). CDR3 sequence (DNA): TGTGCCAGTAGCCGACAGCGTCAAGAGACCCAGTACTTC. This sequence encodes CASSRQRQETQYF.

V gene TRBV9 combines with J gene TRBJ2-7; D is perhaps TRBD2 (6 bases). V lost 0 bases and J lost 0, with 10 bases in between. The CDR3 contains 15 residues. Germline CDR1 reads SGDLS; CDR2 reads YYNGEE. The CDR3 sequence is CASSVGGEISYEQYF. The CDR3 DNA follows: TGTGCCAGCAGCGTAGGGGGGGAGATCTCCTACGAGCAGTACTTC.

The J gene is TRBJ2-2, the V gene TRBV5-1; 7 bases line up with TRBD2. Germline assignment: CDR1 SGHRS and CDR2 YFSETQ. This CDR3 is 16 amino acids long. V dropped 4 bases and J dropped 1; count of bases not matched to a gene: 7. The CDR3 DNA reads TGCGCCAGCAGCGCGGGACTACTACTGAACACCGGGGAGCTGTTTTTT. Amino acid sequence: CASSAGLLLNTGELFF.

The V and J genes are TRBV2 and TRBJ1-5, with D perhaps TRBD1 (6 bases). This CDR3 comprises 15 residues. Between the trimmed V and J ends, which lost 1 base and 1 base, there was a span of 8 bases. CDR1 and CDR2 (germline): SNHLY, FYNNEI. The CDR3: CASSEGRGSNQPQHF. The CDR3 nucleotides are TGTGCCAGCAGTGAAGGCAGGGGCAGCAATCAGCCCCAGCATTTT.

The rearrangement uses TRBV5-1 and TRBJ2-2; D is perhaps TRBD2 (6 bases). Trimming shortened V by 0 bases and J by 6 bases, and 18 bases separated the two germline ends. Per the germline V gene, CDR1 is SGHRS and CDR2 is YFSETQ. The CDR3 loop spans 17 amino acids. The CDR3 is CASSLASGLTEAGELFF. The CDR3 DNA is TGCGCCAGCAGCTTGGCGTCGGGACTCACGGAGGCCGGGGAGCTGTTTTTT.